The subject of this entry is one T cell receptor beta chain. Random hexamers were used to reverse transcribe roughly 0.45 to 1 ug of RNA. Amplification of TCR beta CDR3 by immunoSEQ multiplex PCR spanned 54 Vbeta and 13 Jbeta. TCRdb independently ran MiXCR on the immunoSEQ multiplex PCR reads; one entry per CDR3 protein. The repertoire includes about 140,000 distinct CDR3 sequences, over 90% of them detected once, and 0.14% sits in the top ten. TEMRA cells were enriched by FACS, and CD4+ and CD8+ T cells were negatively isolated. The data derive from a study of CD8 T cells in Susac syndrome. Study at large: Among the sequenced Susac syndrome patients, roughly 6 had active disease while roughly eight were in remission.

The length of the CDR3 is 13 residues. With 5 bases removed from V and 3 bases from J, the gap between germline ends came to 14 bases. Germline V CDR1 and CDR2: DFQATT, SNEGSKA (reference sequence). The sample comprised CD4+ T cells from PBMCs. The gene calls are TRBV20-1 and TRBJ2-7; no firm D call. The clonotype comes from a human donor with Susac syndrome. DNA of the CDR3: TGCAGTGCTCCAACTCGGGCCAGCTACGAGCAGTACTTC. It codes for CSAPTRASYEQYF.